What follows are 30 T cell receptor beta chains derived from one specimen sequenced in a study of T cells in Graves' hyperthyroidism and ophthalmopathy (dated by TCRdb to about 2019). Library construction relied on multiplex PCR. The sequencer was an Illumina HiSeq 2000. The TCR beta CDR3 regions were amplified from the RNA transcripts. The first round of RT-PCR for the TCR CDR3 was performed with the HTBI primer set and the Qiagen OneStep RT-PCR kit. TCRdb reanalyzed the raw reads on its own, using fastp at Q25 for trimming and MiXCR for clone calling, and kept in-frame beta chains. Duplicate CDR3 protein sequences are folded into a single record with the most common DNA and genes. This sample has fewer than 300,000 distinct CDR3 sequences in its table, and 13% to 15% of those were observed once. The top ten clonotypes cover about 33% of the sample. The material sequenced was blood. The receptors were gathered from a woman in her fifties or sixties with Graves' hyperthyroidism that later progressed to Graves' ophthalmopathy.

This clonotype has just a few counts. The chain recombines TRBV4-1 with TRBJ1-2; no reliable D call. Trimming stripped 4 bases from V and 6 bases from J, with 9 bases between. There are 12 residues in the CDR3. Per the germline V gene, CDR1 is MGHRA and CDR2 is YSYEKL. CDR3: CASSPGNNGYTF. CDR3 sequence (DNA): TGCGCCAGCAGCCCTGGTAATAATGGCTACACCTTC.

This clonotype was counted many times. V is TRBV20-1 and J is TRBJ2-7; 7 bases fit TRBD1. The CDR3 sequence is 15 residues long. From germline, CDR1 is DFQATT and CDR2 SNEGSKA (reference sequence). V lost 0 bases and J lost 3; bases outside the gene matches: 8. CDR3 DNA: TGCAGTGCTAGAGAGGGGCAGGGGGAGTTCTACGAGCAGTACTTC. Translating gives CSAREGQGEFYEQYF.

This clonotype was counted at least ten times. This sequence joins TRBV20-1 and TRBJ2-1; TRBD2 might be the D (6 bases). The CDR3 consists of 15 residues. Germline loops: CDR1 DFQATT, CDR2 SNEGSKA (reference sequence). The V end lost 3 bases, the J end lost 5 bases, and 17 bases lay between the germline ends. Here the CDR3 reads CSASRAERVDNEQFF. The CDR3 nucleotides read TGCAGTGCTAGTCGTGCGGAGCGGGTGGACAATGAGCAGTTCTTC.

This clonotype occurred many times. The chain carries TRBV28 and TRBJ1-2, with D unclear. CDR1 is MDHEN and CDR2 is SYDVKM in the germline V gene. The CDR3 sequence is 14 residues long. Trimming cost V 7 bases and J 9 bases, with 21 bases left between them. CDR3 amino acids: CASNARMSRQRYTF. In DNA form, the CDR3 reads TGTGCCAGCAACGCTCGGATGTCACGCCAGCGCTACACCTTC.

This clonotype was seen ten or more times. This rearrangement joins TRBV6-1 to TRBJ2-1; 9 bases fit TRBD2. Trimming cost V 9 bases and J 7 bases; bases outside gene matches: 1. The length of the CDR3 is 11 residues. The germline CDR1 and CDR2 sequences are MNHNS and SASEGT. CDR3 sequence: CASLAGNEQFF. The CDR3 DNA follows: TGTGCCAGTCTAGCGGGAAATGAGCAGTTCTTC.

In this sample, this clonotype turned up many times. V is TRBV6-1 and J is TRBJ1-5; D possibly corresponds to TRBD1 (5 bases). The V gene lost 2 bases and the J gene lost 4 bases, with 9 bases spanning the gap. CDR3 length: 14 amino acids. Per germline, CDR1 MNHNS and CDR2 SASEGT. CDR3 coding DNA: TGTGCCAGCAGTGAAAGGCAGGGAAATCAGCCCCAGCATTTT. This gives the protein CASSERQGNQPQHF.

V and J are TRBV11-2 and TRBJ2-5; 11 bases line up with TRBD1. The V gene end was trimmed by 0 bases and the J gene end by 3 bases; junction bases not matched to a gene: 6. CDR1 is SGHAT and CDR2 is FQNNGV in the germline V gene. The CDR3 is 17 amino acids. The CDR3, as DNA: TGTGCCAGCAGCTTAGATGGGAGGGACAGGGGGGAAGAGACCCAGTACTTC. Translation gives CASSLDGRDRGEETQYF.

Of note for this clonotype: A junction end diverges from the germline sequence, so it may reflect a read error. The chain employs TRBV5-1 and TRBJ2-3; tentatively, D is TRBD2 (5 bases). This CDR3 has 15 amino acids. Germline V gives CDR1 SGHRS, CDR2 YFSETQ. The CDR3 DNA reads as TGCGCCAGCGGCTTGGCCCTGAAGCGGACAGATACGCAGTATTTT. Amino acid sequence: CASGLALKRTDTQYF.

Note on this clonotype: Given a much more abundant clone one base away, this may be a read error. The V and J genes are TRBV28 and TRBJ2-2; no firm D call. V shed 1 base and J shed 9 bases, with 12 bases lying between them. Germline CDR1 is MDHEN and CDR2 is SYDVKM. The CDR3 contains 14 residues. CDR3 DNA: TGTGCCAGCAGTTTATATCCATTCTCCAGGGAGCTGTTTTTT. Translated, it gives CASSLYPFSRELFF.

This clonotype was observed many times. DNA for the CDR3: TGTGCCAGCAGTGACACAGGGGCCGTTAGCAATCAGCCCCAGCATTTT. Translation gives CASSDTGAVSNQPQHF. The chain links TRBV6-1 to TRBJ1-5; TRBD1 aligns across 7 bases. In germline, CDR1 is MNHNS, CDR2 SASEGT. Losses at the gene ends were 3 bases for V and 0 bases for J; bases not matched to a gene: 5. The CDR3 spans 16 residues.

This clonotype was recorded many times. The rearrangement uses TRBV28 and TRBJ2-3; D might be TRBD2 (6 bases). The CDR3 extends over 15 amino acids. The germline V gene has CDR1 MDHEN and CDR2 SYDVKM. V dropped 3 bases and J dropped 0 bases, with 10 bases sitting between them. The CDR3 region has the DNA TGTGCCAGCAGTTTCGTGGGAGGAAGCACAGATACGCAGTATTTT. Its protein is CASSFVGGSTDTQYF.

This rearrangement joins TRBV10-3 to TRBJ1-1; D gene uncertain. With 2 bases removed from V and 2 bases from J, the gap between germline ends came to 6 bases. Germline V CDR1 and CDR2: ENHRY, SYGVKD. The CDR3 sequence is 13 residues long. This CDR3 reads CAISEVANTEAFF. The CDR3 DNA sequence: TGTGCCATCAGTGAGGTGGCTAACACTGAAGCTTTCTTT.

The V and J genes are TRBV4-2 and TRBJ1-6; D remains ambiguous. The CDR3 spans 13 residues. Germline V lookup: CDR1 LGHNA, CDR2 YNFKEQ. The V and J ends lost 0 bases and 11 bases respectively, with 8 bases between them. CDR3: CASSQEGRAPLHF. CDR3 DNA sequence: TGTGCCAGCAGCCAAGAGGGTCGGGCACCCCTCCACTTT.

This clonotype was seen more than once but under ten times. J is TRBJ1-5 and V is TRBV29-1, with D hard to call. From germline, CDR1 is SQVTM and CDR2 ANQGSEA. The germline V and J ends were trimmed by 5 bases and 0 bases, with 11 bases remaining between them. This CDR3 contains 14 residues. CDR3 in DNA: TGCAGCGTTTCGGACGGCCGTAGCAATCAGCCCCAGCATTTT. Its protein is CSVSDGRSNQPQHF.

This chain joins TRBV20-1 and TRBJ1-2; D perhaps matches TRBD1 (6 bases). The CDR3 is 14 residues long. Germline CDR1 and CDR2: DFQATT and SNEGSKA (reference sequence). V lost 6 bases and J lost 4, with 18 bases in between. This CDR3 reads CSAEGDRRPYGYTF. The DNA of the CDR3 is TGCAGTGCAGAAGGCGACAGGCGCCCCTATGGCTACACCTTC.

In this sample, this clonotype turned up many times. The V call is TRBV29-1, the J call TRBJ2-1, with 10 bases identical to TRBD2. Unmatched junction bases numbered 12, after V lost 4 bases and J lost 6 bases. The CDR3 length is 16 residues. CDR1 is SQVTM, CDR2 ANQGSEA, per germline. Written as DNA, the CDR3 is TGCAGCGTTGCCCCTAGCGGGAGTTCCTTTCTCAATGAGCAGTTCTTC. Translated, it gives CSVAPSGSSFLNEQFF.

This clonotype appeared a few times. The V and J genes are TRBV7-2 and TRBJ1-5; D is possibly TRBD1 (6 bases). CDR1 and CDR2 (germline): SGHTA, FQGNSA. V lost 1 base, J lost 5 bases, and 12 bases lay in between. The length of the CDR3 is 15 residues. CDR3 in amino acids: CASSLGQASYQPQHF. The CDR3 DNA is TGTGCCAGCAGCTTAGGACAGGCGTCTTATCAGCCCCAGCATTTT. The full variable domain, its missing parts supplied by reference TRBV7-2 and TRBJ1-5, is GAGVSQSPSNKVTEKGKDVELRCDPISGHTALYWYRQSLGQGLEFLIYFQGNSAPDKSGLPSDRFSAERTGGSVSTLTIQRTQQEDSAVYLCASSLGQASYQPQHFGDGTRLSIL.

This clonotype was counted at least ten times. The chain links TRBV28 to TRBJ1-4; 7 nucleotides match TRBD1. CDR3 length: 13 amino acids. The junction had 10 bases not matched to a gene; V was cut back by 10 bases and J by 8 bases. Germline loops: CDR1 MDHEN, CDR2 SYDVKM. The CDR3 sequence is CATAGTDGEKLFF. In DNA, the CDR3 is TGTGCCACGGCCGGGACAGACGGGGAAAAACTGTTTTTT.

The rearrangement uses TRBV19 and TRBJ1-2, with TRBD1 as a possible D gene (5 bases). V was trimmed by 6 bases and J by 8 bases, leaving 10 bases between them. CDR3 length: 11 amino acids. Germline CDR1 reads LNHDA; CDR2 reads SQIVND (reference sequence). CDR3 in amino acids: CASRRTYGYTF. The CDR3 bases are TGTGCCAGTAGACGGACATACGGCTACACCTTC.

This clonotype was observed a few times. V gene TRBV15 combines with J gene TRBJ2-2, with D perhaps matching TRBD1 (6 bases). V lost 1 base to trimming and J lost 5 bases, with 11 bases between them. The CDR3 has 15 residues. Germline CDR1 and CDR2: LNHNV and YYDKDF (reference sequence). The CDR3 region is CATSRGRTATGELFF. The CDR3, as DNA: TGTGCCACCAGCAGAGGCCGGACAGCTACCGGGGAGCTGTTTTTT.

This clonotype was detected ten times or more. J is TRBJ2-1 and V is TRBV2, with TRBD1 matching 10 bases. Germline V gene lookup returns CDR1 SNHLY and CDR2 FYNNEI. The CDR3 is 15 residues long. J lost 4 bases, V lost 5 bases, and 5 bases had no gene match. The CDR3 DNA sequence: TGTGCCAGCAGTTTTTCGGGACAGGGGTACAATGAGCAGTTCTTC. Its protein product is CASSFSGQGYNEQFF.

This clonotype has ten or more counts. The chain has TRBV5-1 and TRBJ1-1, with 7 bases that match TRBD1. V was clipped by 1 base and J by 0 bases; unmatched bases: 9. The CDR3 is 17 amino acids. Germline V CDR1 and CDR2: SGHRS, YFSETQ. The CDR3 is CASSLKPGQPMNTEAFF. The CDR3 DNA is TGCGCCAGCAGCTTGAAGCCGGGACAGCCTATGAACACTGAAGCTTTCTTT.

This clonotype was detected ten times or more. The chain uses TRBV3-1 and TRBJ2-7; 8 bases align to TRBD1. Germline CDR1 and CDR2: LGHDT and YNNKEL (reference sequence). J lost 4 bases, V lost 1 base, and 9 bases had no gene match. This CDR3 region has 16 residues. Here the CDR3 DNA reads TGTGCCAGCAGCCAAGCCCGGACAGGGAATGCTTACGAGCAGTACTTC. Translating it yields CASSQARTGNAYEQYF.

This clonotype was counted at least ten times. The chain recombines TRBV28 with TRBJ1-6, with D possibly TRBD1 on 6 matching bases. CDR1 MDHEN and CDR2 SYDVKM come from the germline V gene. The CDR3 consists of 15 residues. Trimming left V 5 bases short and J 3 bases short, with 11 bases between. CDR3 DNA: TGTGCCAGCAGTGAAGGACAGTTCTATAATTCACCCCTCCACTTT. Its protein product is CASSEGQFYNSPLHF.

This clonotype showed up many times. Written as DNA, the CDR3 is TGTGCCAGCAGCAGGACTAGCGGAGCCAGGGAGCAGTACTTC. It translates to CASSRTSGAREQYF. This chain joins TRBV7-9 and TRBJ2-7; 10 bases match TRBD2. The V segment lost 5 bases and the J segment 7 bases; nucleotides outside the gene matches: 8. Per the germline V gene, CDR1 is SEHNR and CDR2 is FQNEAQ (reference sequence). The CDR3 has 14 amino acids.

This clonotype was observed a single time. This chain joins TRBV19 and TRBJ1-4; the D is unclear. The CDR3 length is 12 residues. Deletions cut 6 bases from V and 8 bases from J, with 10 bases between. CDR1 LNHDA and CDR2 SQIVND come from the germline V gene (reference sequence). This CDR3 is CASSRQEEKLFF. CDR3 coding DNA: TGTGCCAGTAGCCGGCAGGAGGAAAAACTGTTTTTT. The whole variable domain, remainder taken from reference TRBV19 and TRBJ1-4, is DGGITQSPKYLFRKEGQNVTLSCEQNLNHDAMYWYRQDPGQGLRLIYYSQIVNDFQKGDIAEGYSVSREKKESFPLTVTSAQKNPTAFYLCASSRQEEKLFFGSGTQLSVL.

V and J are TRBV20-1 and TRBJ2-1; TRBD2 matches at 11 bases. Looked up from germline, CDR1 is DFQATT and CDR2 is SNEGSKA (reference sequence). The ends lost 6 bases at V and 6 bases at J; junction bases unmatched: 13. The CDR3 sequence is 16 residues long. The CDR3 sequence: CSAPPASGRPLNEQFF. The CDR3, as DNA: TGCAGTGCCCCCCCCGCTAGCGGGAGGCCCCTCAATGAGCAGTTCTTC.

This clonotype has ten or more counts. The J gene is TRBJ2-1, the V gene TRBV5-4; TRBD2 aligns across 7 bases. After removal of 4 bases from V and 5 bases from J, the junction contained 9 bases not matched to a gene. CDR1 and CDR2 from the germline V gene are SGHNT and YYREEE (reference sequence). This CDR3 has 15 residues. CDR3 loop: CASSPASGIHNEQFF. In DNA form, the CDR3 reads TGTGCCAGCAGCCCCGCTAGCGGAATTCACAATGAGCAGTTCTTC.

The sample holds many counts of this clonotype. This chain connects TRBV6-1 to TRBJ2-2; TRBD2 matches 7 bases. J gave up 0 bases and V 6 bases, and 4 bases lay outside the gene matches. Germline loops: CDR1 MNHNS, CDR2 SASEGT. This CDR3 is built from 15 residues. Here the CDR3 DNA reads TGTGCCAGCAGACCGGGACTATCGAACACCGGGGAGCTGTTTTTT. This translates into CASRPGLSNTGELFF.

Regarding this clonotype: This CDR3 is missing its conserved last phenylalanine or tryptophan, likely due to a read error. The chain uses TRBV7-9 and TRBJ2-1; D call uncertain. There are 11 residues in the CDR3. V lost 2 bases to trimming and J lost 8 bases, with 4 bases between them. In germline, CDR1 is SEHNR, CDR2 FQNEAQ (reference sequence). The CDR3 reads CASSLSHEQFL. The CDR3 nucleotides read TGTGCCAGCAGCTTATCCCATGAGCAGTTCCTC.